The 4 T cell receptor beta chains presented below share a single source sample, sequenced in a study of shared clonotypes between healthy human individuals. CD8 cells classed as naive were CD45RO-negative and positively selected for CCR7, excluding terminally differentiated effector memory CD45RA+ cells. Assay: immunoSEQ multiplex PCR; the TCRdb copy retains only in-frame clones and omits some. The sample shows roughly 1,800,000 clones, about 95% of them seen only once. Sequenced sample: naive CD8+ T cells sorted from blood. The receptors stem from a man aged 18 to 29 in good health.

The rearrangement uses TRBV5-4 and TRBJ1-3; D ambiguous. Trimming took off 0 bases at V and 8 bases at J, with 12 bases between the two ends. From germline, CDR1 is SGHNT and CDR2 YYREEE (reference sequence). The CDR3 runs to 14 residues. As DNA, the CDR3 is TGTGCCAGCAGCTTGGATGGCTATCTGGACACCATATATTTT. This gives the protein CASSLDGYLDTIYF.

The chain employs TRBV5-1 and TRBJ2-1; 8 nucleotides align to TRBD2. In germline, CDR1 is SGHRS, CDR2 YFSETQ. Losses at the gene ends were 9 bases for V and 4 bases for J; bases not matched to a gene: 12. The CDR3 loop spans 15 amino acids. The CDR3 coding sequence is TGCGCCACCGGGGAGACGGGAGGGCCTTACAATGAGCAGTTCTTC. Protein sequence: CATGETGGPYNEQFF.

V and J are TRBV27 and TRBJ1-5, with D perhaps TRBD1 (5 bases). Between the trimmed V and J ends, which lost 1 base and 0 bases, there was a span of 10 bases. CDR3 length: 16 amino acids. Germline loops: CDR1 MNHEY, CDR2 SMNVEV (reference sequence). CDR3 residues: CASSLLGGNSNQPQHF. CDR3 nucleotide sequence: TGTGCCAGCAGTTTATTGGGGGGAAATAGCAATCAGCCCCAGCATTTT.

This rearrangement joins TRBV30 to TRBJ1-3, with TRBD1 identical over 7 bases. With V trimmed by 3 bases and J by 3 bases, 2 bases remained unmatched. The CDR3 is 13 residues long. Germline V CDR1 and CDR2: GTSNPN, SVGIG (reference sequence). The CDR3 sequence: CAWRTGIGNTIYF. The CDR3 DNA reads TGTGCCTGGAGGACAGGGATTGGAAACACCATATATTTT.